This is a list of T cell receptor beta chains from one sample in a study of blood T cell repertoires in COVID-19. Using immunoSEQ multiplex PCR, the repertoire was profiled, and TCRdb retains in-frame clones only, with some absent. The table lists 260,000 or so clones, around four fifths of them singletons. Sequencing input: PBMCs or T cells enriched from blood (not recorded which). The source of these receptors is a middle-aged woman who had been exposed to COVID-19. Both conserved end residues are part of each CDR3. The D gene is left open where the match is weak. Not all rows give a size; the values are once, few, many and, for expanded clones, a class.

j_gene,abundance,v_gene,len,d_gene,CDR3aa
TRBJ2-6,.,TRBV5-4,15,.,CASSLSSSGANVLTF
TRBJ1-6,.,TRBV5-5,14,.,CASGRVVRDSPLHF
TRBJ2-5,.,TRBV5-1,13,.,CASSQGGGETQYF
TRBJ2-3,.,TRBV7-2,15,.,CASSLSFYSPDTQYF
TRBJ2-1,once,TRBV3-1/TRBV3-2,15,TRBD2,CASSHRLAGDNEQFF
TRBJ2-5,.,TRBV24-1,14,.,CATSDSQGIQTQYF
TRBJ1-1,once,TRBV7-3,15,.,CASSPNTGLNTEAFF
TRBJ2-2,.,TRBV7-2,13,.,CASSLGQAGELFF
TRBJ1-3,.,TRBV7-8,17,.,CASSLAKRPEAGNTIYF
TRBJ2-7,once,TRBV19,14,.,CASSIVLVQGEQYF
TRBJ1-5,few,TRBV19,15,.,CASSIDLAGHQPQHF
TRBJ2-5,.,TRBV25-1,15,.,CASEDLTDTQETQYF
TRBJ2-3,few,TRBV7-9,12,.,CASSSSVDTQYF
TRBJ1-2,.,TRBV23-1,16,.,CASSQPAVLGQLDYTF
TRBJ1-6,.,TRBV19,16,.,CASSIPVSSYNSPLHF
TRBJ2-5,.,TRBV4-3,14,.,CASSQEVGREAQYF
TRBJ1-2,.,TRBV9,16,.,CASSTPGGGINYGYTF
TRBJ1-1,once,TRBV30,13,TRBD1,CACLRGPYTEAFF
TRBJ1-2,.,TRBV5-1,15,TRBD1,CASSLTGEQTSGYTF
TRBJ1-2,once,TRBV6-1,16,.,CASSESAVGTAYGYTF
TRBJ1-1,.,TRBV18,14,.,CASSPAGMNTEAFF
TRBJ2-3,.,TRBV11-1,15,.,CASSSWKGQADTQYF
TRBJ1-6,few,TRBV5-6,16,TRBD1,CASSSSGTGGESPLHF
TRBJ2-7,.,TRBV28,18,.,CASSALPFMMSGRYEQYF
TRBJ2-3,many,TRBV3-1/TRBV3-2,13,.,CASSAGTGDTQYF
TRBJ2-1,once,TRBV19,12,.,CASRLGTSEQFF
TRBJ2-5,.,TRBV18,15,TRBD1,CASSPGQGRLETQYF
TRBJ1-1,.,TRBV18,16,TRBD1,CASTRQGSLSGTEAFF
TRBJ1-3,.,TRBV6-5,13,.,CASRRGVGNTIYF
TRBJ1-1,.,TRBV3-1/TRBV3-2,17,.,CASSQDGSTRKSKEAFF
TRBJ2-2,.,TRBV12-5,13,.,CASGFQGPGELFF
TRBJ1-1,.,TRBV4-1,16,.,CASSHIQGTMNTEAFF
TRBJ2-2,.,TRBV7-9,15,.,CASSLAGVDTGELFF
TRBJ1-1,few,TRBV28,12,.,CASSSGGRYAFF
TRBJ2-3,.,TRBV11-2,19,.,CASSLVSTGTELIADTQYF
TRBJ2-5,.,TRBV11-2,13,TRBD2,CASSGGLGETQYF
TRBJ1-1,.,TRBV6-5,14,TRBD1,CASSPDRRNTEAFF
TRBJ2-1,.,TRBV2,15,.,CASSERGSSYNEQFF
TRBJ2-1,once,TRBV9,15,TRBD2,CASSAGTSGGSEQFF
TRBJ1-4,.,TRBV2,15,.,CASSLYRVGVGKLFF
TRBJ2-7,.,TRBV29-1,12,TRBD2,CSVRGGGDEQYF
TRBJ2-2,.,TRBV2,16,.,CASSVNGGAATGELFF
TRBJ1-3,.,TRBV4-2,19,TRBD1,CASSQEFFRGDRAGNTIYF
TRBJ2-3,.,TRBV3-1/TRBV3-2,15,.,CASSQGYLSTDTQYF
TRBJ1-3,.,TRBV6-5,15,.,CASSPTEAVRGTIYF
TRBJ1-6,.,TRBV9,14,.,CASSVVEANSPLHF
TRBJ2-1,.,TRBV25-1,15,TRBD2,CASSEFLADHNEQFF
TRBJ1-1,.,TRBV2,14,.,CASNRARADTEAFF
TRBJ1-6,.,TRBV6-5,15,.,CASSSGGLYNSPLHF
TRBJ1-6,.,TRBV4-2,16,TRBD1,CASSQESGQGNSPLHF
TRBJ1-2,.,TRBV6-5,11,.,CASREAGGYTF
TRBJ1-5,.,TRBV28,16,.,CASSFILGGSNQPQHF
TRBJ1-3,.,TRBV30,17,TRBD1,CAWSIWDRGFSGNTIYF
TRBJ2-3,.,TRBV30,13,.,CAWSKGSTDTQYF
TRBJ2-3,.,TRBV6-2/TRBV6-3,15,.,CASSYDLGGPDTQYF
TRBJ1-2,.,TRBV7-2,15,.,CASSPIQATNYGYTF
TRBJ1-1,.,TRBV6-5,15,.,CASSYNLQGNTEAFF
TRBJ1-2,once,TRBV7-8,13,.,CASSPDGDYGYTF
TRBJ2-7,.,TRBV5-4,18,TRBD1,CASSFRDRGPQISYEQYF